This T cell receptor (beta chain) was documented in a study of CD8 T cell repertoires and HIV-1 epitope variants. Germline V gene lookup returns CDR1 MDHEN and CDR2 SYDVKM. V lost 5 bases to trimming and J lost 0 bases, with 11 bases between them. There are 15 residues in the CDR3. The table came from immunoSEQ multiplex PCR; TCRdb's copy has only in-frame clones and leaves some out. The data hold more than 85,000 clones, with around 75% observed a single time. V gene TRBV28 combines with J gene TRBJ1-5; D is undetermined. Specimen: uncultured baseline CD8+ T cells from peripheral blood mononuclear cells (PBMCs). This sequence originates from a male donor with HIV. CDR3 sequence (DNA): TGTGCCAGCAGTCCCCGCGGTCATAGCAATCAGCCCCAGCATTTT. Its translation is CASSPRGHSNQPQHF.